This entry describes one T cell receptor beta chain. The sample belongs to a study of blood T cell repertoires in COVID-19. Overall study: Acute and convalescent COVID-19 samples came from the United States, Italy and Spain. From T cells, B-cell-depleted T cells, or PBMCs came the material, which was cDNA or gDNA.

CDR3 size: 13 residues. Unmatched junction bases numbered 5, after V lost 7 bases and J lost 5 bases. Germline values: CDR1 ENHRY, CDR2 SYGVKD. In the study's own analysis: It was from reference gene primer amplification that nucleated cell counts were estimated. This table comes from immunoSEQ multiplex PCR, and its TCRdb copy is limited to in-frame clones, with some not included. For V, J and clone size, that table is used; D and trimming come from the DNA. The sample lists about 44,000 clones, around 80% occurring once. The V gene is TRBV10-3, the J gene TRBJ2-1; TRBD1 agrees at 7 bases. Sequenced material: peripheral blood. The clonotype comes from a human donor in a cohort sampled during active COVID-19. CDR3 sequence: CAITRQGDNEQFF. DNA of the CDR3: TGTGCCATCACCCGACAGGGCGACAATGAGCAGTTCTTC.